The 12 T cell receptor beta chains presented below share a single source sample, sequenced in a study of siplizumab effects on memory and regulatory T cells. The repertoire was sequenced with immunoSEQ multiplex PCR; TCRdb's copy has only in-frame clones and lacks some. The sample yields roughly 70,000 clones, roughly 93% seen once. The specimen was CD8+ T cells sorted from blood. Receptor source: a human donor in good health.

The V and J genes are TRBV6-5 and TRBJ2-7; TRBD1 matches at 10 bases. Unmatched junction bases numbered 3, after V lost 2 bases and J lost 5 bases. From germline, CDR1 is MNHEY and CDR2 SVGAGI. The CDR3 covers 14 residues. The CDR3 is CASSYETGGNEQYF. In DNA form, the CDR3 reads TGTGCCAGCAGTTACGAGACAGGGGGCAACGAGCAGTACTTC.

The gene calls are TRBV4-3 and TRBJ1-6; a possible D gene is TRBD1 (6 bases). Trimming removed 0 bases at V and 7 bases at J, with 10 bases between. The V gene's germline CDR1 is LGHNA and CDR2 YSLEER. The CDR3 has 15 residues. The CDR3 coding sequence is TGCGCCAGCAGCCAAGATGGGGGGCCCAATTCACCCCTCCACTTT. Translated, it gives CASSQDGGPNSPLHF.

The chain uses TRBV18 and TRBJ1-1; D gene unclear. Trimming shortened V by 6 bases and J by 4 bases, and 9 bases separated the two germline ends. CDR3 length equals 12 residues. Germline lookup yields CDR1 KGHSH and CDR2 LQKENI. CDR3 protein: CASSQEGTEAFF. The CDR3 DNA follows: TGTGCCAGCTCCCAAGAGGGCACTGAAGCTTTCTTT.

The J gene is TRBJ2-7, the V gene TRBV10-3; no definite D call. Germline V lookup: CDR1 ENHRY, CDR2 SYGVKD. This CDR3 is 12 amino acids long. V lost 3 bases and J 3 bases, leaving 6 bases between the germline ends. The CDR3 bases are TGTGCCATCAGTGACGGGCTCTACGAGCAGTACTTC. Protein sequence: CAISDGLYEQYF.

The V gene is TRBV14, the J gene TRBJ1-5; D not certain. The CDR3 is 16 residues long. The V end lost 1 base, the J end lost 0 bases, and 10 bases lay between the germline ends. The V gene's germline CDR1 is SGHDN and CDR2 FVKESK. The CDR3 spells CASSQGPENSNQPQHF. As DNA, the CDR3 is TGTGCCAGCAGCCAAGGTCCAGAGAATAGCAATCAGCCCCAGCATTTT.

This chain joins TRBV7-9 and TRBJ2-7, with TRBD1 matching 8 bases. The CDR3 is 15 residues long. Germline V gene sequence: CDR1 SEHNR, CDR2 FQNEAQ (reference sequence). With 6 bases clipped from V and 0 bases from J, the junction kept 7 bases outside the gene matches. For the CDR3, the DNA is TGTGCCAGCAGATTACACGGGACAGGCTCCTACGAGCAGTACTTC. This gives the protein CASRLHGTGSYEQYF.

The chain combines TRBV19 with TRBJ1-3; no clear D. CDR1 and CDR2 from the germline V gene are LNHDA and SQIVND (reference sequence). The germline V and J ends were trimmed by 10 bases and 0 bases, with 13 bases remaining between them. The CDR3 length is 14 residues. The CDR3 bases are TGTGCCACTGAAGGCCCCAACTCTGGAAACACCATATATTTT. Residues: CATEGPNSGNTIYF.

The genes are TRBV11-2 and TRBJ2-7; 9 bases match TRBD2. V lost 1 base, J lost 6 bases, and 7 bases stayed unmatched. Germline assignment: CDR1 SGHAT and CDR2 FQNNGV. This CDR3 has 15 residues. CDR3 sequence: CASSLGRGLAFEQYF. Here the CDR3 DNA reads TGTGCCAGCAGCTTAGGGCGCGGACTAGCGTTCGAGCAGTACTTC.

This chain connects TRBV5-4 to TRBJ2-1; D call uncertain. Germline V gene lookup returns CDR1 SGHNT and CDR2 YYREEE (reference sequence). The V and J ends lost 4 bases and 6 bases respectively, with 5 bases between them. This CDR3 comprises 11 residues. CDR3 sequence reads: CASSSTNEQFF. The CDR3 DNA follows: TGTGCCAGCAGCAGTACCAATGAGCAGTTCTTC.

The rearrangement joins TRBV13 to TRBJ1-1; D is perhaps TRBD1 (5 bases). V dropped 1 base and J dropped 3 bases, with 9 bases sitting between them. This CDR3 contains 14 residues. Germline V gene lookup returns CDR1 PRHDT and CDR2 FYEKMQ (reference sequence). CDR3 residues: CASSLAGGDTEAFF. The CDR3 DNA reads TGTGCCAGCAGCTTAGCCGGGGGGGACACTGAAGCTTTCTTT.

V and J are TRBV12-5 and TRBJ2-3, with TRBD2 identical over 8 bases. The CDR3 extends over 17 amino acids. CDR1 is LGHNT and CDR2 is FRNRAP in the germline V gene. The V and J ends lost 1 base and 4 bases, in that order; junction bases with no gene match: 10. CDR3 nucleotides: TGTGCTAGTGGTTTGGAGGGGTTAGCGGGGTGGGCAGATACGCAGTATTTT. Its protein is CASGLEGLAGWADTQYF.

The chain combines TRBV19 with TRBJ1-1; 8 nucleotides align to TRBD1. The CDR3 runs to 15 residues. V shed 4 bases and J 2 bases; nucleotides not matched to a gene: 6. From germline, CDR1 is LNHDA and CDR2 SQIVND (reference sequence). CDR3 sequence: CASSSLTGGNTEAFF. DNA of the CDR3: TGTGCCAGTAGTAGCCTTACAGGGGGAAACACTGAAGCTTTCTTT.